These 5 T cell receptor beta chains originate from one sample sequenced in a study of pediatric ulcerative colitis. One to two pinch biopsies were taken from the rectum during colonoscopy. Profiled with immunoSEQ multiplex PCR; TCRdb holds only in-frame clones, not every one. Seen here are about 35,000 clones, roughly 81% observed once, and the top ten hold approximately 1%. What was sequenced was gut tissue. These receptors originate from a boy aged 10-17 years with mild ulcerative colitis.

This chain joins TRBV5-6 and TRBJ1-1; TRBD1 might be the D (5 bases). Germline V CDR1 and CDR2: SGHDT, YYEEEE. V was shortened by 5 bases and J by 7 bases, with 6 bases between the two germline ends. The CDR3 sequence is 10 residues long. CDR3 protein: CASRGVEAFF. The CDR3 region has the DNA TGTGCCAGCAGGGGGGTTGAAGCTTTCTTT.

The chain recombines TRBV13 with TRBJ2-7; TRBD2 might be the D (5 bases). The CDR3 is made up of 14 amino acids. In germline, CDR1 is PRHDT, CDR2 FYEKMQ (reference sequence). Deletions cut 5 bases from V and 0 bases from J, with 11 bases between. The CDR3 protein is CASSASRSSYEQYF. Written as DNA, the CDR3 is TGTGCCAGCAGCGCTAGCAGGAGCTCCTACGAGCAGTACTTC. The whole variable domain, remainder taken from reference TRBV13 and TRBJ2-7, is AAGVIQSPRHLIKEKRETATLKCYPIPRHDTVYWYQQGPGQDPQFLISFYEKMQSDKGSIPDRFSAQQFSDYHSELNMSSLELGDSALYFCASSASRSSYEQYFGPGTRLTVT.

The chain combines TRBV5-1 with TRBJ2-2; D is ambiguous. Germline V gene sequence: CDR1 SGHRS, CDR2 YFSETQ. The CDR3 length is 14 residues. V was cut by 4 bases and J by 2 bases, with 9 bases left in between. The CDR3 here is CASSPNPNTGELFF. The CDR3 bases are TGCGCCAGCAGCCCCAATCCTAACACCGGGGAGCTGTTTTTT. The full variable domain, rest sourced from reference TRBV5-1 and TRBJ2-2, is KAGVTQTPRYLIKTRGQQVTLSCSPISGHRSVSWYQQTPGQGLQFLFEYFSETQRNKGNFPGRFSGRQFSNSRSEMNVSTLELGDSALYLCASSPNPNTGELFFGEGSRLTVL.

The chain recombines TRBV5-1 with TRBJ1-2, with a weak D call TRBD1 (6 bases). CDR1 is SGHRS and CDR2 is YFSETQ in the germline V gene. V was trimmed by 2 bases and J by 4 bases, leaving 12 bases between them. This CDR3 has 14 residues. The CDR3: CASSFFGGLYGYTF. In DNA form, the CDR3 reads TGCGCCAGCAGCTTCTTTGGGGGGCTCTATGGCTACACCTTC. The full variable domain, rest sourced from reference TRBV5-1 and TRBJ1-2, is KAGVTQTPRYLIKTRGQQVTLSCSPISGHRSVSWYQQTPGQGLQFLFEYFSETQRNKGNFPGRFSGRQFSNSRSEMNVSTLELGDSALYLCASSFFGGLYGYTFGSGTRLTVV.

Notes on this clone: Other DNA sequences in this sample translate to the same CDR3. The J gene is TRBJ2-7, the V gene TRBV7-6, with 11 bases lining up with TRBD2. Trimming removed 5 bases from V and 2 bases from J; junction bases left unmatched: 5. Per the germline V gene, CDR1 is SGHVS and CDR2 is FNYEAQ. The CDR3 has 15 amino acids. The CDR3 DNA is TGTGCCAGCAGCCCTACTAGCGGGGGAGCCTACGAGCAGTACTTC. Protein sequence: CASSPTSGGAYEQYF.